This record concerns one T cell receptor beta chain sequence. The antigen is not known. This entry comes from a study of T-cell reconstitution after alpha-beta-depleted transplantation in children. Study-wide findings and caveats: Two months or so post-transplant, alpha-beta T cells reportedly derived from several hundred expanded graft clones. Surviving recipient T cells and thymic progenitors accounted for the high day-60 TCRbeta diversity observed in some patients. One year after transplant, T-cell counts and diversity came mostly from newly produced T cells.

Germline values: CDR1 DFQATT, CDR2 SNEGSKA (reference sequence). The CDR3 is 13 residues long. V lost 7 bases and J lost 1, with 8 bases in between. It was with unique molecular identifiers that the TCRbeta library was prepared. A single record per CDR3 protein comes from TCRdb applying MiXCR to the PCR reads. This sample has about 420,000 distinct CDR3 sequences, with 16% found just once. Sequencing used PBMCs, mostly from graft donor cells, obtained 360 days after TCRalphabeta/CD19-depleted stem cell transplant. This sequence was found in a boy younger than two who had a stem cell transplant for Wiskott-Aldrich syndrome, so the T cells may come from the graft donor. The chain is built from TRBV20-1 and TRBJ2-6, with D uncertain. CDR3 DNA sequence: TGCAGTGTACAAGGATCTGGGGCCAACGTCCTGACTTTC. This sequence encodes CSVQGSGANVLTF.